A single sample gave rise to the 2 T cell receptor beta chains below, sequenced in a study of cytomegalovirus exposure and HLA in healthy donors. Use of 60 Vbeta and 13 Jbeta primers characterized the PCR. The protocol was immunoSEQ multiplex PCR, while the TCRdb copy is restricted to in-frame clones and leaves out a portion. The sample carries fewer than 200,000 clones, 80% recorded once. Sequencing input: PBMCs. The source is a boy between 10 and 17 years old in good health and CMV-seronegative.

The chain uses TRBV27 and TRBJ2-3, with D possibly TRBD2 on 7 matching bases. CDR3 size: 15 residues. Between the trimmed V and J ends, which lost 8 bases and 3 bases, there was a span of 18 bases. The germline gives CDR1 MNHEY, CDR2 SMNVEV (reference sequence). In nucleotides, the CDR3 is TGTGCCAGCCGGGGGGCGGGACTTGGGACAGATACGCAGTATTTT. This gives the protein CASRGAGLGTDTQYF.

This clone has more than one count but fewer than ten. The junction differs from germline at one of its ends, possibly a read error. The CDR3 spells CSSSSLSPEAFF. DNA of the CDR3: TGTTCCAGCAGCTCACTTAGTCCTGAAGCTTTCTTT. The chain recombines TRBV7-9 with TRBJ1-1; no clear D. The CDR3 spans 12 residues. Germline CDR1 reads SEHNR; CDR2 reads FQNEAQ (reference sequence).